A selection of T cell receptor beta chains follows, all from one sample in a study of cytomegalovirus exposure and HLA in healthy donors. Assay used: immunoSEQ multiplex PCR; TCRdb lists only in-frame clones, some missing. The sample lists some 120,000 clones; roughly 80% were seen once. The sample taken for sequencing was PBMCs. All receptors come from a male donor in good health and CMV-seropositive. CDR3s include the opening cysteine and the closing phenylalanine or tryptophan. A D gene is named only where the DNA matches it firmly. Only some rows state a clone size, as once, few, many or a class for expanded clones.

CDR3 protein: CASSLGAGPEETQYF; CDR3 DNA: TGTGCCAGCAGCTTAGGTGCAGGGCCAGAAGAGACCCAGTACTTC; V gene: TRBV7-8; J gene: TRBJ2-5; clone size: few; D gene: -
CDR3 protein: CASSFSSGTSYEQYF; CDR3 DNA: TGTGCCAGCAGCTTCTCTAGCGGGACCTCCTACGAGCAGTACTTC; V gene: TRBV5-4; J gene: TRBJ2-7; clone size: -; D gene: TRBD2
CDR3 protein: CASSLDRGVTDTQYF; CDR3 DNA: TGTGCCAGCAGCCTGGACAGGGGGGTCACAGATACGCAGTATTTT; V gene: TRBV5-4; J gene: TRBJ2-3; clone size: -; D gene: TRBD1
CDR3 protein: CASSMGQGSYEQYF; CDR3 DNA: TGTGCCAGTAGTATGGGACAGGGCTCCTACGAGCAGTACTTC; V gene: TRBV19; J gene: TRBJ2-7; clone size: -; D gene: TRBD1
CDR3 protein: CASSFVREEVSTNEKLFF; CDR3 DNA: TGTGCCAGCAGTTTTGTCAGGGAGGAAGTATCAACTAATGAAAAACTGTTTTTT; V gene: TRBV28; J gene: TRBJ1-4; clone size: -; D gene: -
CDR3 protein: CASSQYKGLTYEQYF; CDR3 DNA: TGCGCCAGCAGCCAATACAAGGGGCTTACCTACGAGCAGTACTTC; V gene: TRBV4-3; J gene: TRBJ2-7; clone size: -; D gene: -
CDR3 protein: CASSYLLAGGADTQYF; CDR3 DNA: TGTGCCAGCAGTTACCTTTTAGCGGGAGGCGCAGATACGCAGTATTTT; V gene: TRBV6-6; J gene: TRBJ2-3; clone size: -; D gene: TRBD2
CDR3 protein: CASRTRVYGYTF; CDR3 DNA: TGTGCCAGCAGAACGCGGGTCTATGGCTACACCTTC; V gene: TRBV6-5; J gene: TRBJ1-2; clone size: -; D gene: -
CDR3 protein: CASSPHRAGAVNEQYF; CDR3 DNA: TGTGCTAGCAGCCCCCACCGAGCGGGAGCTGTAAACGAGCAGTACTTC; V gene: TRBV7-8; J gene: TRBJ2-7; clone size: -; D gene: TRBD2
CDR3 protein: CASSLSGGRRGEQFF; CDR3 DNA: TGTGCCAGCAGCTTATCGGGCGGGAGACGCGGTGAGCAGTTCTTC; V gene: TRBV7-3; J gene: TRBJ2-1; clone size: -; D gene: TRBD2